This TCR beta chain was sequenced during a study of OX40 agonist ivuxolimab in advanced cancers. CDR3 length equals 13 residues. The germline V and J ends were trimmed by 4 bases and 3 bases, with 11 bases remaining between them. The germline V gene has CDR1 SGHRS and CDR2 YFSETQ. Libraries were prepared by immunoSEQ multiplex PCR; TCRdb keeps only in-frame clonotypes and omits some of them. The sample lists around 74,000 clones; roughly 85% were seen once. Material: CD4+ or CD8+ T cells sorted from blood, obtained in a trial of the OX40 agonist ivuxolimab. This chain connects TRBV5-1 to TRBJ2-7; a possible D gene is TRBD2 (6 bases). This receptor was identified in an adult with an advanced solid tumor such as melanoma, head and neck, liver or kidney cancer. The CDR3: CASSPEGFYEQYF. CDR3 bases: TGCGCCAGCAGCCCGGAGGGGTTCTACGAGCAGTACTTC.